These 9 T cell receptor beta chains were all obtained from the same sample, sequenced in a study of blood T cell repertoires in COVID-19. Repertoires were generated with immunoSEQ multiplex PCR, while TCRdb's copy carries only in-frame clones and drops some. The sample lists approximately 200,000 clones; around 79% were seen once. What was sequenced was peripheral blood. These receptors all come from a woman aged 50 to 60 with acute or convalescent COVID-19.

This clone was seen a few times. The chain has TRBV28 and TRBJ1-6; a possible D gene is TRBD1 (5 bases). Germline V CDR1 and CDR2: MDHEN, SYDVKM. Trimming took 4 bases from V and 16 from J, leaving 14 bases between them. The CDR3 contains 12 residues. DNA for the CDR3: TGTGCCAGCAGTTCGGACATAAGAGGACTCCACTTT. Amino acid sequence: CASSSDIRGLHF. Complete variable domain (other parts from reference TRBV28 and TRBJ1-6): DVKVTQSSRYLVKRTGEKVFLECVQDMDHENMFWYRQDPGLGLRLIYFSYDVKMKEKGDIPEGYSVSREKKERFSLILESASTNQTSMYLCASSSDIRGLHFGNGTRLTVT.

This clone has just one count. The V and J genes are TRBV5-1 and TRBJ2-7; 7 bases are a match to TRBD1. Looked up from germline, CDR1 is SGHRS and CDR2 is YFSETQ. V lost 4 bases to trimming and J lost 5 bases; unmatched junction nucleotides: 6. CDR3 length equals 13 residues. CDR3: CASSPKGQHEQYF. In DNA form, the CDR3 reads TGCGCCAGCAGCCCCAAGGGACAGCACGAGCAGTACTTC.

The J gene is TRBJ2-3, the V gene TRBV5-1; tentative D call: TRBD2 (6 bases). CDR3 length: 17 amino acids. Germline V gene sequence: CDR1 SGHRS, CDR2 YFSETQ. V lost 4 bases and J lost 6, with 24 bases in between. The CDR3 region is CASSAATLGGIKDTQYF. CDR3 coding DNA: TGCGCCAGCAGCGCCGCAACCCTGGGGGGTATTAAGGATACGCAGTATTTT. The entire variable domain, with the rest obtained from reference TRBV5-1 and TRBJ2-3, is as follows: KAGVTQTPRYLIKTRGQQVTLSCSPISGHRSVSWYQQTPGQGLQFLFEYFSETQRNKGNFPGRFSGRQFSNSRSEMNVSTLELGDSALYLCASSAATLGGIKDTQYFGPGTRLTVL.

The chain is built from TRBV30 and TRBJ1-5, with D perhaps matching TRBD1 (6 bases). CDR1 and CDR2 (germline): GTSNPN, SVGIG (reference sequence). The ends were cut back, 0 bases at V and 7 bases at J, with 16 bases in the middle. This CDR3 contains 15 residues. CDR3 sequence reads: CAWSVHQGGGQPQHF. The CDR3 bases are TGTGCCTGGAGTGTACATCAGGGAGGGGGACAGCCCCAGCATTTT. Based on the CDR3 plus reference TRBV30 and TRBJ1-5, the full variable domain is SQTIHQWPATLVQPVGSPLSLECTVEGTSNPNLYWYRQAAGRGLQLLFYSVGIGQISSEVPQNLSASRPQDRQFILSSKKLLLSDSGFYLCAWSVHQGGGQPQHFGDGTRLSIL.

J is TRBJ1-2 and V is TRBV18; 11 positions agree with TRBD1. This CDR3 is built from 15 residues. With V trimmed by 3 bases and J by 8 bases, 8 bases remained unmatched. Germline values: CDR1 KGHSH, CDR2 LQKENI. CDR3 DNA sequence: TGTGCCAGCTCACCTTGGACAGGGGGCGCCAACGGCTACACCTTC. It translates to CASSPWTGGANGYTF.

This rearrangement joins TRBV19 to TRBJ2-5; 9 positions match TRBD1. The CDR3 spans 15 residues. The V gene's germline CDR1 is LNHDA and CDR2 SQIVND (reference sequence). V shed 6 bases and J 9 bases; nucleotides not matched to a gene: 14. CDR3 amino acids: CASSPTGTGKGSQYF. The CDR3 DNA follows: TGTGCCAGTAGCCCAACCGGGACAGGGAAAGGCTCCCAGTACTTC.

This clone was picked up many times. This chain joins TRBV7-8 and TRBJ2-7, with TRBD2 identical over 7 bases. The CDR3 has 15 amino acids. Germline V gene lookup returns CDR1 SGHVS and CDR2 FQNEAQ. V gave up 1 base and J gave up 7 bases; unmatched junction bases: 10. The CDR3 spells CASSLVASPRGEQYF. CDR3 nucleotide sequence: TGTGCCAGCAGCTTAGTCGCTAGCCCGCGGGGGGAGCAGTACTTC.

Here the CDR3 reads CASSLAGTGETYEQYF. The CDR3 bases are TGTGCCAGCAGCTTAGCGGGGACAGGAGAGACCTACGAGCAGTACTTC. The chain has TRBV7-8 and TRBJ2-7; 8 bases line up with TRBD1. CDR1 and CDR2 from the germline V gene are SGHVS and FQNEAQ. V gave up 0 bases and J gave up 2 bases; unmatched junction bases: 6. CDR3 length equals 16 residues.

Only a few counts were recorded for this clone. The chain uses TRBV5-1 and TRBJ2-5; the match to TRBD1 covers 7 bases. Germline V CDR1 and CDR2: SGHRS, YFSETQ. With 0 bases clipped from V and 2 bases from J, the junction kept 4 bases outside the gene matches. The CDR3 sequence is 15 residues long. This chain's CDR3 is CASSLGGGQQETQYF. Here the CDR3 DNA reads TGCGCCAGCAGCTTGGGTGGGGGACAGCAAGAGACCCAGTACTTC.